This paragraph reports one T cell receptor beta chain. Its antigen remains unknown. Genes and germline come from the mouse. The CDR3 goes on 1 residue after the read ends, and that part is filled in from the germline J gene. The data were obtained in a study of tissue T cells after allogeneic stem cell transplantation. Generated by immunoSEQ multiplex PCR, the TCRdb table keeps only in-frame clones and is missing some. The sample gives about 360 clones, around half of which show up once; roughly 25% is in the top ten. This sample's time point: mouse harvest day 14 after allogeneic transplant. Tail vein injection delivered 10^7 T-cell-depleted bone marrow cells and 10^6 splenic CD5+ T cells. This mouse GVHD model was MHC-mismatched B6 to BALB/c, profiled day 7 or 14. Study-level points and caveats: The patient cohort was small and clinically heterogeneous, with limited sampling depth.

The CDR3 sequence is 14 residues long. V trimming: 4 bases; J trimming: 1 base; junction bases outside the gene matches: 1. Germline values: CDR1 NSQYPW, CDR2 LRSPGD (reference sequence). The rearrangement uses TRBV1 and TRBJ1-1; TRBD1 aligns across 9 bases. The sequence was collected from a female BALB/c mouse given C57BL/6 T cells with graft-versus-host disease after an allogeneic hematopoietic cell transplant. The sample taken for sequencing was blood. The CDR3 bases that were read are TGCACCTGCAGTGTGGGACAGGGAAACACAGAAGTCTTC. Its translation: CTCSVGQGNTEVF. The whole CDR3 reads CTCSVGQGNTEVFF.